Only one count was recorded for the clone carrying this TCR beta chain. The sample belongs to a study of blood T cell repertoires in COVID-19. On the study more broadly: Specimens from acute and convalescent COVID-19 originated in the United States, Italy and Spain. PBMCs, B-cell-depleted T cells, or T cells were the source of the cDNA or gDNA that made up the material.

As originally analysed: Estimated nucleated cell counts came from reference gene primer amplification. Data came from immunoSEQ multiplex PCR; TCRdb stores just in-frame clones and leaves some out. V, J and clone size derive from that table, while D and trimming were established from the DNA sequence. The table includes about 69,000 clones, roughly 79% detected once. J was trimmed by 4 bases and V by 5 bases; bases with no gene match: 4. The germline gives CDR1 MDHEN, CDR2 SYDVKM. The CDR3 covers 14 residues. The chain uses TRBV28 and TRBJ1-2; the match to TRBD1 covers 10 bases. This TCR was recovered from a human donor in a cohort sampled during active COVID-19. What was sequenced was peripheral blood. CDR3 loop: CASSLRQGAYGYTF. CDR3 DNA: TGTGCCAGCAGTCTACGACAGGGGGCCTATGGCTACACCTTC.